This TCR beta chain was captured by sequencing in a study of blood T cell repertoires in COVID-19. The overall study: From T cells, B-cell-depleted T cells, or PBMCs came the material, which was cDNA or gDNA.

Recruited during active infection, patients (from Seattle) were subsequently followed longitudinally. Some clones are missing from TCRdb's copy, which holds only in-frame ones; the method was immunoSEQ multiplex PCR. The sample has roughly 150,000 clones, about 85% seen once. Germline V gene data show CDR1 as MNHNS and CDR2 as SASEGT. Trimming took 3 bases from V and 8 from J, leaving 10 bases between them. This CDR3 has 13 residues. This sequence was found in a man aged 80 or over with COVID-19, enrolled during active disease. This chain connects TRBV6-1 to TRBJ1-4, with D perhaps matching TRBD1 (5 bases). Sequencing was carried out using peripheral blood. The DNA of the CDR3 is TGTGCCAGCAGTGAGGCAGACAGAGAAAAACTGTTTTTT. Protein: CASSEADREKLFF.